Sequencing of this T cell receptor beta chain was carried out in a study of TIL therapy for anti-PD-1-resistant metastatic lung cancer. The immunoSEQ assay was v3. TCRdb's copy holds only in-frame clones and misses some; the assay was immunoSEQ multiplex PCR. The table lists about 26,000 clones, over 55% of them singletons, with 7.4% in the top ten. This clone was seen only a few times. CDR1 is SNHLY and CDR2 is FYNNEI in the germline V gene. The CDR3 has 13 residues. Losses at the gene ends were 7 bases for V and 4 bases for J; bases not matched to a gene: 4. Described time point: pre-treatment sample, taken before nivolumab and TIL therapy. Most excised metastases sampled were pleural nodules or supraclavicular lymph nodes. Tumor harvest preceded PD-1/PD-L1 blockade, followed by nivolumab treatment.

The source of this sequence is a person aged 30 to 80 with non-small cell lung cancer. The sequencing here drew on tumor tissue, taken at baseline. V is TRBV2 and J is TRBJ1-2, with 9 bases fitting TRBD1. CDR3 in amino acids: CASTPDRGYGYTF. The CDR3 DNA reads TGTGCCAGCACCCCGGACAGGGGCTATGGCTACACCTTC.